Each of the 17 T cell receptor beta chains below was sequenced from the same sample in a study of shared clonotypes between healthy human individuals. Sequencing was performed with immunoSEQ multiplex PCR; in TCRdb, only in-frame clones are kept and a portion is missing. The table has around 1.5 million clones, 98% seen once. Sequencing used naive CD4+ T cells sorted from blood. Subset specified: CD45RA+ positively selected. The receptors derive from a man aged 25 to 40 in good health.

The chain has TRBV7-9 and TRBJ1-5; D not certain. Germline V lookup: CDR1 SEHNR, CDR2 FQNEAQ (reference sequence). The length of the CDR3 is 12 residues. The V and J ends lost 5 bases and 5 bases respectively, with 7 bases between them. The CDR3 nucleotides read TGTGCCAGCAGCCCGGACGATCAGCCCCAGCATTTT. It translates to CASSPDDQPQHF.

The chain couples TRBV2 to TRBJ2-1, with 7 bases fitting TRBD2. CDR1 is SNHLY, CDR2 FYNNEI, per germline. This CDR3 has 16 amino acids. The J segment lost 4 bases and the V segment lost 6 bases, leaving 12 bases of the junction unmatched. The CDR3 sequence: CASSLGWLAVYNEQFF. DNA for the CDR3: TGTGCCAGCAGCCTGGGATGGCTAGCGGTTTACAATGAGCAGTTCTTC.

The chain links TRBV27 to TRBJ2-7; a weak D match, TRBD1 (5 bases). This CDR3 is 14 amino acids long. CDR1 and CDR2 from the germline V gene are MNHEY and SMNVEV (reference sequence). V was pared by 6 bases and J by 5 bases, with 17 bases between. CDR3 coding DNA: TGTGCCAGCAGACACAGGAGCAGCGAGAACGAGCAGTACTTC. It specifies CASRHRSSENEQYF.

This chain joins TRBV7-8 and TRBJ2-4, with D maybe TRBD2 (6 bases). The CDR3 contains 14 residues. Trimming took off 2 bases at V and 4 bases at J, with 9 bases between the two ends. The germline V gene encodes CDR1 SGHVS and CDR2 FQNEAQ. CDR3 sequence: CASSLTRDKNIQYF. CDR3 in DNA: TGTGCCAGCAGCTTAACGCGGGATAAAAACATTCAGTACTTC.

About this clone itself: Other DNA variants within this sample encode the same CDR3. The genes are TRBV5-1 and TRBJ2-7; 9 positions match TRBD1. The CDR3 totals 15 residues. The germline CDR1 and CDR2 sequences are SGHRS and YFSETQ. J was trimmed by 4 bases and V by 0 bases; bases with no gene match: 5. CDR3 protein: CASSLVTGGSYEQYF. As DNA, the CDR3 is TGCGCCAGCAGCTTGGTGACAGGGGGTTCTTACGAGCAGTACTTC.

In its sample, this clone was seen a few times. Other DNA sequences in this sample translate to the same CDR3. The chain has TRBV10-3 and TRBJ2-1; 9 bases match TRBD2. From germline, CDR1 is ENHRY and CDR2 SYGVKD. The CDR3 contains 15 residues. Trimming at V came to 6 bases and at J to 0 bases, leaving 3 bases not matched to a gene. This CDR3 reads CAISGSGSSYNEQFF. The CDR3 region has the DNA TGTGCCATCAGCGGTAGCGGGAGCTCCTACAATGAGCAGTTCTTC.

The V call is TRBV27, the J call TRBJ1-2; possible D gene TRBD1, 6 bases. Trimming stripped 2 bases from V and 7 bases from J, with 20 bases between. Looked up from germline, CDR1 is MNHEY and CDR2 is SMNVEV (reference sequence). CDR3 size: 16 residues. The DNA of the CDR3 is TGTGCCAGCAGTTTAGGGGGGGCAGGGACTGGAGTTGGCTACACCTTC. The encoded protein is CASSLGGAGTGVGYTF.

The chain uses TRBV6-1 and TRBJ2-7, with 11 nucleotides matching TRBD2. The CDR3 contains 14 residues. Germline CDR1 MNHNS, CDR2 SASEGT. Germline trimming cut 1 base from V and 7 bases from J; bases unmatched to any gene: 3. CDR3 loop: CASSEVASGREQYF. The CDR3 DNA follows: TGTGCCAGCAGTGAAGTAGCTAGCGGGAGGGAGCAGTACTTC.

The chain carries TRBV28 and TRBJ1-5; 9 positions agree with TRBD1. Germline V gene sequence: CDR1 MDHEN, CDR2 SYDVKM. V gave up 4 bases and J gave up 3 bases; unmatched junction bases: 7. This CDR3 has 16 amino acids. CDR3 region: CASSSETGGVNQPQHF. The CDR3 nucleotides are TGTGCCAGCAGTTCCGAGACAGGGGGAGTCAATCAGCCCCAGCATTTT.

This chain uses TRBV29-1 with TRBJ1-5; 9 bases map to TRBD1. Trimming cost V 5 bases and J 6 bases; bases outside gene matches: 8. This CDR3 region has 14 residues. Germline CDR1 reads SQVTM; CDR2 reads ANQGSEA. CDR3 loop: CSVSDRGVGQPQHF. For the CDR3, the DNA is TGCAGCGTTTCGGACAGGGGTGTCGGTCAGCCCCAGCATTTT.

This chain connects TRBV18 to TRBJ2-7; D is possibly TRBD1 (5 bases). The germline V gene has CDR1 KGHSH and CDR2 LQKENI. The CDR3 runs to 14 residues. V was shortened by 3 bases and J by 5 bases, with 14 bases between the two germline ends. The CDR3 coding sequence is TGTGCCAGCTCACCCCTCCTACAGGCCCACGAGCAGTACTTC. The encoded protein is CASSPLLQAHEQYF.

For the CDR3, the DNA is TGCAGCGTCGCCCCCGACAGGGGGGGTTACAATGAGCAGTTCTTC. This sequence encodes CSVAPDRGGYNEQFF. The chain is built from TRBV29-1 and TRBJ2-1, with 9 bases matching TRBD1. This CDR3 comprises 15 residues. Germline values: CDR1 SQVTM, CDR2 ANQGSEA. Trimming at V came to 6 bases and at J to 4 bases, leaving 10 bases not matched to a gene.

CDR3 nucleotide sequence: TGTGCCAGCAGTTCGGGGACGGCCTCTGGGGCCAACGTCCTGACTTTC. Translated, it gives CASSSGTASGANVLTF. This chain uses TRBV28 with TRBJ2-6; D might be TRBD1 or TRBD2, each matching 5 bases. The germline gives CDR1 MDHEN, CDR2 SYDVKM. This CDR3 is 16 amino acids long. The V end was cut by 4 bases, the J end by 0 bases, with 10 bases between.

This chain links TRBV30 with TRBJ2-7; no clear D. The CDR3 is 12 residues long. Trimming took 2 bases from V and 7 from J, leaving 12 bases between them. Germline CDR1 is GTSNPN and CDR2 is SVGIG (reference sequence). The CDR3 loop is CAWSRPLREQYF. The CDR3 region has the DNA TGTGCCTGGAGTAGACCACTCCGAGAGCAGTACTTC.

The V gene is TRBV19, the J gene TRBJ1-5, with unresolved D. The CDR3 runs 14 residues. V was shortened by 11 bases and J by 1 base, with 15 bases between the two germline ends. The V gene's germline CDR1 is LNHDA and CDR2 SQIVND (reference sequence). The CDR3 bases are TGTGCCTCCCAACCAGGCCGGAGCAATCAGCCCCAGCATTTT. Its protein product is CASQPGRSNQPQHF.

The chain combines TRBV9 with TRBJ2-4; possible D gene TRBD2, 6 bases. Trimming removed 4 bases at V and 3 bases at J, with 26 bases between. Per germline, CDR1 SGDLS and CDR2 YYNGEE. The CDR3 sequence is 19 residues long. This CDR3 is CASSPGTADDLIGKNIQYF. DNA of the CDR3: TGTGCCAGCAGCCCTGGGACTGCCGACGATCTGATTGGCAAAAACATTCAGTACTTC.

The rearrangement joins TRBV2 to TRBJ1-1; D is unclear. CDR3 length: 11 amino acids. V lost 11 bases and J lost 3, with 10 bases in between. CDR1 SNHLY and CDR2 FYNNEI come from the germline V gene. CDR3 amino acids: CASGRDTEAFF. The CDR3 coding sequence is TGTGCCTCCGGGAGGGACACTGAAGCTTTCTTT.